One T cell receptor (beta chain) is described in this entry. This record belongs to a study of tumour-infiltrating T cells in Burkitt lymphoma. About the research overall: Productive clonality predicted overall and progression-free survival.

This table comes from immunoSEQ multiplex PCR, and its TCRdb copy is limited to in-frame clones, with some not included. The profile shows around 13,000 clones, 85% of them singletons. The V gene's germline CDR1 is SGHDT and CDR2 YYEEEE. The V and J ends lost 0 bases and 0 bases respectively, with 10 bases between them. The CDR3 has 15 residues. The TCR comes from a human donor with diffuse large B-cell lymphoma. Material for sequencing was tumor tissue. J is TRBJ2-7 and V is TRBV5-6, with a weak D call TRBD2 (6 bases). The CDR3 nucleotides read TGTGCCAGCAGCTTGGGGCCGGGAGCCTCCTACGAGCAGTACTTC. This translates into CASSLGPGASYEQYF.